The 17 T cell receptor beta chains presented below share a single source sample, sequenced in a study of tumor and adjacent non-tumor tissue in lung cancer. RNA was extracted from bulk tissue without any cell sorting. Distant lung tissue was collected more than 3 cm away from the tumor edge. The library came from three nested PCR rounds adapted from ARM-PCR protocols. TCRdb redid the calling of the multiplex PCR reads with MiXCR, one entry per CDR3 protein. The repertoire includes over 80,000 distinct CDR3 sequences, 80% of them detected once, and about 29% sits in the top ten. The material sequenced was distant non-tumor lung tissue. The receptors stem from a man aged 55 to 69 with small cell lung cancer.

Concerning this clonotype: Its ends do not fully match the called genes, so a read error is possible. This rearrangement joins TRBV6-2 or TRBV6-3 to TRBJ2-3, with TRBD2 matching 9 bases. The V gene's germline CDR1 is MNHEY and CDR2 SVGEGT. The CDR3 has 13 residues. In nucleotides, the CDR3 is TGTGTCAGCAAGGCGGGAGGGCCAGTTACGCAGTATTTT. It translates to CVSKAGGPVTQYF.

Details on this clonotype: No conserved phenylalanine or tryptophan is present at the end of the CDR3, so a read error is the likely explanation. No DNA is shown, since the ends of the CDR3 on it are uncertain; the CDR3 is the one TCRdb lists. The chain has TRBV11-2 and TRBJ2-1; TRBD1, the table's D call, lacks a check against the DNA. The CDR3 region is 14 residues in length, termini included. Germline-derived CDR1 and CDR2 are SGHAT and FQNNGV. CDR3 protein: CASQNQQGDNEEFL.

The chain is built from TRBV6-5 and TRBJ1-1; 9 bases line up with TRBD1. This CDR3 contains 17 residues. Per the germline V gene, CDR1 is MNHEY and CDR2 is SVGAGI. Trimming took 2 bases from V and 5 from J; bases not matched to a gene: 12. The CDR3 loop reads CASSYATGGRGWTEAFF. CDR3 DNA: TGTGCCAGCAGTTACGCTACAGGGGGCCGTGGATGGACTGAAGCTTTCTTT.

Regarding this clonotype: One end of the junction varies from germline; a read error may be responsible. The chain combines TRBV11-2 with TRBJ2-1; no definite D call. This CDR3 region has 14 residues. CDR1 SGHAT and CDR2 FQNNGV come from the germline V gene. In DNA, the CDR3 is TGTGCCAGGAGCTGGGATGTACGGTACAATGAGCAGTTCTTC. It specifies CARSWDVRYNEQFF.

About this clonotype itself: The CDR3 end shows no conserved phenylalanine or tryptophan, and so a read error is likely. The gene calls are TRBV9 and TRBJ2-3; D possibly corresponds to TRBD2 (5 bases). This CDR3 is 14 amino acids long. The germline gives CDR1 SGDLS, CDR2 YYNGEE. The CDR3, as DNA: TGTGTCAGCGACCGAGGGATTGGAGTAGATGCGCAGTATCTT. The encoded protein is CVSDRGIGVDAQYL.

In this sample, this clonotype turned up once. A junction boundary mismatches the germline segment, possibly from a read error. The rearrangement uses TRBV4-2 and TRBJ2-2; 10 nucleotides agree with TRBD2. The germline V gene has CDR1 LGHNA and CDR2 YNFKEQ. The CDR3 is made up of 15 amino acids. The CDR3 reads CVSKLAGNDGGVLFF. CDR3 coding DNA: TGTGTCAGCAAACTAGCGGGAAATGATGGCGGGGTGCTGTTTTTT.

Points on this clonotype: As the CDR3 is not closed by the conserved phenylalanine or tryptophan, this likely results from a read error. The DNA is left out, because the CDR3 cannot be placed on it with certainty; the CDR3 is given as TCRdb lists it. This chain joins TRBV11-2 and TRBJ2-1; TRBD2 reflects the table's D call only, with no check against the DNA. Germline V gene data show CDR1 as SGHAT and CDR2 as FQNNGV. Termini included, the CDR3 measures 13 amino acids. The CDR3 is CASSLETAGLKIL.

This clonotype occurred many times. The chain carries TRBV7-9 and TRBJ2-5, with 8 bases identical to TRBD2. Looked up from germline, CDR1 is SEHNR and CDR2 is FQNEAQ (reference sequence). This CDR3 region has 17 residues. Trimming at V came to 1 base and at J to 2 bases, leaving 9 bases not matched to a gene. Written as DNA, the CDR3 is TGTGCCAGCAGCTTAGGGCACGGTAGCGGGATTCAAGAGACCCAGTACTTC. The encoded protein is CASSLGHGSGIQETQYF.

Notes on this clonotype: Compared with germline, one end of the junction differs, possibly owing to a read error. The chain carries TRBV6-6 and TRBJ1-1, with 7 bases fitting TRBD1. Germline CDR1 MNHNY, CDR2 SVGAGI (reference sequence). The CDR3 has 14 amino acids. In nucleotides, the CDR3 is TGTGGCAGCAGTTTCTACGGACAGGTGGCAGAGGCTTTCTTT. Its protein product is CGSSFYGQVAEAFF.

This clonotype showed up just a few times. The CDR3: CVSSIPGYGHEQYV. CDR3 coding DNA: TGTGTTAGCAGCATTCCAGGGTACGGCCACGAGCAGTACGTC. The chain carries TRBV5-4 and TRBJ2-7; tentatively, D is TRBD1 (5 bases). CDR1 SGHNT and CDR2 YYREEE come from the germline V gene (reference sequence). There are 14 residues in the CDR3.

Concerning this clonotype: Germline is not matched at one junction end, which may reflect a read error. The chain combines TRBV5-4 with TRBJ2-7; weak D call: TRBD2 (5 bases). The CDR3 covers 16 residues. Looked up from germline, CDR1 is SGHNT and CDR2 is YYREEE (reference sequence). The CDR3 DNA is TGTGCCAGCAGCGCATTGGAGGCGGACCCCCGCCTTGAGCAATACTTC. Translated: CASSALEADPRLEQYF.

Details on this clonotype: At one end, the junction sequence differs from germline, possibly due to a read error. V gene TRBV6-1 combines with J gene TRBJ2-2; 10 bases map to TRBD2. The V gene's germline CDR1 is MNHNS and CDR2 SASEGT. This CDR3 has 15 residues. The CDR3 region has the DNA TGTGGCAGCACTGAAGCGGGAGGGGCCCCCGGGGAGCTGTTTTTT. Amino acid sequence: CGSTEAGGAPGELFF.

Comments on this clonotype: The junction departs from the called germline gene at one end, perhaps through a read error. J is TRBJ1-2 and V is TRBV29-1; D not resolved. This CDR3 has 12 residues. Per the germline V gene, CDR1 is SQVTM and CDR2 is ANQGSEA. DNA of the CDR3: TGCAGTGTTGGAGTCGAAGGGTTGGGCTACACCTTC. It translates to CSVGVEGLGYTF.

With respect to this clonotype: The junction shows a germline mismatch at one end, possibly a read error. J is TRBJ1-4 and V is TRBV6-5; no reliable D call. Germline V CDR1 and CDR2: MNHEY, SVGAGI. This CDR3 comprises 16 residues. The DNA for the CDR3 is TGTGCCAGCACCATCAAGAATTCAGCATCTAATGAAAGACTGTTTTTT. Translation: CASTIKNSASNERLFF.

V and J are TRBV24-1 and TRBJ2-1, with D hard to call. The germline V gene has CDR1 KGHDR and CDR2 SFDVKD. The CDR3 runs to 13 residues. The V end was cut by 5 bases, the J end by 15 bases, with 19 bases between. The CDR3: CATSGPPDGLLFF. The CDR3 coding sequence is TGTGCCACCAGTGGGCCACCCGACGGGTTACTGTTCTTC.

Notes on this clonotype: The junction departs from germline at one end; a sequencing error may be responsible. The rearrangement uses TRBV11-2 and TRBJ2-1, with 7 positions matching TRBD2. The CDR3 has 15 amino acids. Germline V gene data show CDR1 as SGHAT and CDR2 as FQNNGV. This CDR3 reads CPSRSGGASGNEQFF. The CDR3 DNA is TGCCCCAGCAGATCCGGGGGAGCTAGCGGTAATGAGCAGTTCTTC.

About this clonotype itself: One end of the junction fails to match germline, which may point to a read error. V gene TRBV12-3 or TRBV12-4 combines with J gene TRBJ1-5, with no clear D. There are 14 residues in the CDR3. CDR3 residues: CAGSSRDSNQPQHF. The CDR3 DNA follows: TGTGCCGGCAGTTCAAGAGATAGCAATCAGCCCCAGCATTTT.